A selection of T cell receptor beta chains follows, all from one sample in a study of blood T cell repertoires in COVID-19. Here immunoSEQ multiplex PCR was the method, and the copy in TCRdb shows in-frame clones only, minus some. This table holds roughly 200,000 clones, under 90% found once. Sequenced material: peripheral blood. The receptor set was obtained from a woman older than 75 with active or convalescent COVID-19. Each CDR3 is given with its conserved first and last residue. D genes are given only for firm matches. Some rows have no size entry. The others give once, few or many, or a class for an expanded clone.

d_call,clone_size,j_call,v_call,cdr3_aa,cdr3_nt
.,.,TRBJ2-1,TRBV24-1,CATSDLRRVGQFF,TGTGCCACCAGTGATTTGAGGCGGGTAGGGCAGTTCTTC
TRBD2,.,TRBJ2-1,TRBV27,CASSFGTSGRRGTYNEQFF,TGTGCCAGCAGTTTCGGGACTAGCGGGAGGAGGGGAACCTACAATGAGCAGTTCTTC
.,.,TRBJ2-3,TRBV18,CASSPRADSTDTQYF,TGTGCCAGCTCACCGCGGGCGGATAGCACAGATACGCAGTATTTT
.,.,TRBJ1-2,TRBV5-1,CASRTGGLDYGYTF,TGCGCCAGCAGAACGGGGGGCCTTGACTATGGCTACACCTTC
.,.,TRBJ1-4,TRBV5-1,CASSFGTATNEKLFF,TGCGCCAGCAGCTTCGGTACAGCAACTAATGAAAAACTGTTTTTT
.,.,TRBJ2-7,TRBV28,CGSASGSSSYEQYF,TGTGGCTCAGCGTCAGGGTCTAGCTCCTACGAGCAGTACTTC
TRBD2,.,TRBJ2-5,TRBV5-4,CASSLSGGALQRETQYF,TGTGCCAGCAGCTTGTCGGGGGGGGCCCTCCAGAGGGAGACCCAGTACTTC
TRBD1,.,TRBJ1-2,TRBV28,CASRTTGTGKERGYTF,TGTGCCAGCAGAACTACCGGGACAGGGAAAGAGCGAGGCTACACCTTC
.,.,TRBJ1-3,TRBV7-2,CASSLVGVGSGNTIYF,TGTGCCAGCAGCTTAGTTGGAGTGGGCTCTGGAAACACCATATATTTT
.,.,TRBJ1-3,TRBV7-2,CASSLRGNGNTIYF,TGTGCCAGCAGCTTACGAGGGAACGGAAACACCATATATTTT
TRBD1,few,TRBJ1-6,TRBV28,CASSWTGGYNSPLHF,TGTGCCAGCAGTTGGACAGGGGGCTATAATTCACCCCTCCACTTT
TRBD2,.,TRBJ2-7,TRBV5-5,CASSFLAGVSYEQYF,TGTGCCAGCAGCTTTTTAGCGGGGGTCTCCTACGAGCAGTACTTC
TRBD1,.,TRBJ2-3,TRBV7-7,CASSPGPGGPDTQYF,TGTGCTAGCAGCCCCGGCCCAGGGGGCCCAGATACGCAGTATTTT
TRBD1,.,TRBJ2-2,TRBV13,CASSQAGTGGYTGELFF,TGTGCCAGCAGCCAAGCCGGGACAGGGGGCTACACCGGGGAGCTGTTTTTT
.,.,TRBJ1-1,TRBV5-4,CASSLETGMGTEAFF,TGTGCCAGCAGCTTGGAGACAGGAATGGGCACTGAAGCTTTCTTT
TRBD1,.,TRBJ2-5,TRBV27,CASSHGQAQETQYF,TGTGCCAGCAGTCATGGACAGGCCCAAGAGACCCAGTACTTC
TRBD2,.,TRBJ2-1,TRBV19,CASSPRGGRYNEQFF,TGTGCCAGTAGTCCCCGGGGGGGTAGATACAATGAGCAGTTCTTC
.,.,TRBJ1-6,TRBV7-9,CASSDTNFYSPLHF,TGTGCCAGCAGCGACACCAATTTTTATTCACCCCTCCACTTT
TRBD1,.,TRBJ1-1,TRBV24-1,CATSDARTGNTEAFF,TGTGCCACCAGTGATGCCAGGACAGGGAACACTGAAGCTTTCTTT
.,.,TRBJ2-7,TRBV6-2/TRBV6-3,CASSSWAYNEQYF,TGTGCCAGCAGTTCTTGGGCATACAACGAGCAGTACTTC
.,.,TRBJ2-7,TRBV15,CATSRDRGYEQYF,TGTGCCACCAGCAGAGATAGGGGGTACGAGCAGTACTTC
TRBD1,.,TRBJ1-5,TRBV27,CASRVGTGYSNQPQHF,TGTGCCAGCAGGGTCGGGACAGGTTATAGCAATCAGCCCCAGCATTTT
TRBD2,.,TRBJ2-1,TRBV7-3,CASSDSGSFYNEQFF,TGTGCCAGCAGCGATAGCGGGAGTTTTTACAATGAGCAGTTCTTC
.,.,TRBJ2-7,TRBV9,CASSVSVSLEGEQYF,TGTGCCAGCAGCGTATCTGTCAGTCTCGAGGGAGAGCAGTACTTC
.,.,TRBJ2-2,TRBV7-9,CASSLALPSGTGELFF,TGTGCCAGCAGCTTAGCGCTACCCAGCGGCACCGGGGAGCTGTTTTTT
TRBD1,few,TRBJ2-2,TRBV28,CASSTLDREGAGELFF,TGTGCCAGCAGTACTTTGGACAGGGAAGGGGCCGGGGAGCTGTTTTTT
TRBD1,.,TRBJ1-2,TRBV9,CASSETGAHYGYTF,TGTGCCAGCAGCGAGACAGGGGCTCACTATGGCTACACCTTC
.,.,TRBJ2-1,TRBV4-2,CASSPGTSSNEQFF,TGTGCCAGCAGCCCAGGGACTTCTTCCAATGAGCAGTTCTTC
.,.,TRBJ1-1,TRBV5-1,CASSTSGVANTEAFF,TGCGCCAGCAGCACATCCGGGGTGGCGAACACTGAAGCTTTCTTT
TRBD2,once,TRBJ2-7,TRBV9,CASSGGTSSYEQYF,TGTGCCAGCAGCGGCGGGACTAGTAGCTACGAGCAGTACTTC
.,.,TRBJ1-5,TRBV15,CATSRDPGIQPQHF,TGTGCCACCAGCAGAGATCCGGGGATTCAGCCCCAGCATTTT
TRBD1,.,TRBJ1-2,TRBV6-5,CASSSALTGLNYGYTF,TGTGCCAGCAGTTCCGCGCTGACAGGGTTAAACTATGGCTACACCTTC
TRBD1,.,TRBJ1-4,TRBV6-5,CASRRDRGRNEKLFF,TGTGCCAGCAGACGGGACAGGGGACGTAATGAAAAACTGTTTTTT
.,.,TRBJ2-5,TRBV6-2/TRBV6-3,CASSTPGTQYF,TGTGCCAGCAGTACTCCAGGAACCCAGTACTTC
.,.,TRBJ1-1,TRBV12-3/TRBV12-4,CASTDHSDTEAFF,TGTGCCAGCACTGACCACAGTGACACTGAAGCTTTCTTT
.,.,TRBJ1-5,TRBV11-2,CASSQYSNQPQHF,TGTGCCAGCAGCCAGTATAGCAATCAGCCCCAGCATTTT
.,.,TRBJ2-2,TRBV7-3,CASSSRQHGELFF,TGTGCCAGCAGCTCAAGACAGCACGGGGAGCTGTTTTTT
.,.,TRBJ1-1,TRBV5-4,CASSLLQGISEAFF,TGTGCCAGCAGCTTGCTTCAGGGTATATCTGAAGCTTTCTTT
.,.,TRBJ1-4,TRBV28,CASLTERGKLFF,TGTGCCAGCCTCACGGAACGGGGAAAACTGTTTTTT
.,.,TRBJ1-2,TRBV2,CASRPEGARNYGYTF,TGTGCCAGCAGACCGGAGGGCGCCCGAAACTATGGCTACACCTTC
TRBD1,once,TRBJ2-7,TRBV2,CASNSLGDSIYEQYF,TGTGCCAGCAATAGCCTGGGGGACAGTATATACGAGCAGTACTTC
.,.,TRBJ2-7,TRBV3-1/TRBV3-2,CASSRRQESHEQYF,TGTGCCAGCAGCCGTCGACAGGAATCCCACGAGCAGTACTTC
TRBD2,.,TRBJ2-2,TRBV15,CATSRDLAGNTGELFF,TGTGCCACCAGCAGAGATCTAGCGGGGAACACCGGGGAGCTGTTTTTT
TRBD2,.,TRBJ2-5,TRBV6-5,CASSYLGTSGLGTQYF,TGTGCCAGCAGTTACCTTGGGACTAGCGGGTTGGGGACCCAGTACTTC
.,.,TRBJ2-3,TRBV11-1,CASSPNRGYTDTQYF,TGTGCCAGCAGCCCTAACCGCGGTTACACAGATACGCAGTATTTT
.,.,TRBJ1-6,TRBV6-5,CASSYSTGTYNSPLHF,TGTGCCAGCAGTTACTCTACGGGAACCTATAATTCACCCCTCCACTTT
TRBD2,.,TRBJ2-7,TRBV7-2,CASSLGGLAYYEQYF,TGTGCCAGCAGCTTAGGTGGACTAGCCTACTACGAGCAGTACTTC
TRBD2,.,TRBJ2-7,TRBV9,CASSPAGGTSYEQYF,TGTGCCAGCAGCCCGGCGGGAGGGACTTCCTACGAGCAGTACTTC
TRBD1,few,TRBJ1-5,TRBV30,CAWSSKQGAGNQPQHF,TGTGCCTGGAGTTCAAAACAGGGGGCAGGCAATCAGCCCCAGCATTTT
TRBD1,.,TRBJ1-1,TRBV7-9,CASSERQGLNTEAFF,TGTGCCAGCAGCGAAAGACAGGGTTTGAACACTGAAGCTTTCTTT
TRBD1,.,TRBJ2-7,TRBV5-6,CASSSGGLGSHEQYF,TGTGCCAGCAGTTCAGGGGGTCTGGGGTCCCACGAGCAGTACTTC
TRBD2,.,TRBJ2-1,TRBV6-2/TRBV6-3,CASSSSAIAGGTYNEQFF,TGTGCCAGCAGTTCCTCGGCTATAGCGGGAGGAACCTACAATGAGCAGTTCTTC
TRBD2,.,TRBJ2-3,TRBV30,CAWNRGTSSTDTQYF,TGTGCCTGGAATAGAGGGACTAGCAGCACAGATACGCAGTATTTT
TRBD1,.,TRBJ1-4,TRBV5-1,CASSSGQGRSDEKLFF,TGCGCCAGCAGCTCTGGACAGGGGAGGTCAGATGAAAAACTGTTTTTT